One TCR beta chain is described in this entry. Its antigen is not known. The table came from immunoSEQ multiplex PCR; TCRdb's copy has only in-frame clones and leaves some out. The profile shows fewer than 110,000 clones, 80% to 90% of them singletons. The V gene's germline CDR1 is MNHEY and CDR2 SMNVEV (reference sequence). CDR3 size: 13 residues. Trimming left V 0 bases short and J 2 bases short, with 5 bases between. The data originate from a study of T cell clones after liver transplantation. Findings and caveats of the study: Donor-reactive sequences fell more than third party-reactive ones, suggesting partial deletion.

The chain uses TRBV27 and TRBJ2-7, with D perhaps matching TRBD1 (5 bases). The receptor comes from a human patient who received a liver transplant. Part of the T cell pool may stem from the graft donor. This specimen consisted of CD4+ T cells from blood, obtained approximately 43 months after liver transplant. The CDR3 DNA reads as TGTGCCAGCAGTTTATCGGGGCCCTACGAGCAGTACTTC. Residues: CASSLSGPYEQYF.